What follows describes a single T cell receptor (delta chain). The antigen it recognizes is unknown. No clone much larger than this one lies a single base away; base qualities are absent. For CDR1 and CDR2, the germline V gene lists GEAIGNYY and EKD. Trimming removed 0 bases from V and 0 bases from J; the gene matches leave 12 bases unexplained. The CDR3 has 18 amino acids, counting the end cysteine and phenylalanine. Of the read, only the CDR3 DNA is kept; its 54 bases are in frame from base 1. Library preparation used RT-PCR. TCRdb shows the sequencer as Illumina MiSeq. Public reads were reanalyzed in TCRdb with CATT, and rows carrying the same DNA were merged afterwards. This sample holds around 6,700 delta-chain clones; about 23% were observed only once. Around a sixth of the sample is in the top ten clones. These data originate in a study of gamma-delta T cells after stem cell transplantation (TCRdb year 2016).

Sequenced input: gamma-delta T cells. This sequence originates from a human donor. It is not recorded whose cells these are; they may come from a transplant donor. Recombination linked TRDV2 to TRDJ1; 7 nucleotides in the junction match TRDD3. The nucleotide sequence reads TGTGCCTGTGACACCGTGGGATCTACTGGGGCGTACACCGATAAACTCATCTTT. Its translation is CACDTVGSTGAYTDKLIF.